The clone carrying this T cell receptor beta chain was seen more than once but under ten times. The source of the sample is a study of blood T cells in healthy people across ages. Alongside a J-beta primer mix, a sample-barcoded 5' primer served in a second PCR lasting 7 to 11 cycles. TCRdb reanalysed the 5' RACE reads using MiXCR and keeps one entry per CDR3 protein. The sample consists of approximately 810,000 distinct CDR3 sequences, around 30% of them appearing once. Trimming stripped 0 bases from V and 0 bases from J, with 12 bases between. The CDR3 sequence is 18 residues long. Germline values: CDR1 MNHEY, CDR2 SVGEGT.

This TCR was sampled from a woman of 80 years or more in good health. This sequence joins TRBV6-2 or TRBV6-3 and TRBJ1-6; D call uncertain. Sequenced material: blood. This CDR3 is CASSYSMKQSSYNSPLHF. The CDR3 nucleotides are TGTGCCAGCAGTTACTCGATGAAGCAGAGCTCCTATAATTCACCCCTCCACTTT.